This entry describes one TCR beta chain. Its antigen remains undetermined. Per-nucleotide qualities are absent, and no much larger clonotype sits a single base away. In the prospective study, participants were roughly 18 to 95 years old, resided in 25 or so geographic areas of the United States, and were enrolled through a virtual design. To assign participants to cohorts, the prospective study relied on clinical history that participants themselves reported in a screening survey and a study questionnaire. Mobile phlebotomists in the prospective study collected whole blood, serum and a nasopharyngeal or oropharyngeal swab from every participant. Prospective study participants could optionally give additional blood draws and questionnaires over an approximately 2-month period. Before DNA extraction, blood samples from the prospective study were shipped at room temperature or frozen. The data derive from a study of blood T cell repertoires in COVID-19 (dated by TCRdb to between 2020 and 2021). At the level of the whole study: Samples from collaborators originated in the United States, Italy and Spain and spanned both the acute and convalescent phases of COVID-19. The sample metadata nearly always contained a de-identified subject ID, COVID-19 status, age in years and sex. The material from the prospective study consisted of cDNA or gDNA derived from T cells, B-cell-depleted T cells, or PBMCs. The samples were drawn from two sources: the first 160 participants of the ongoing ImmuneRACE study, and 950 to 1,500 subjects contributed by 6 global collaborators. Where HLA class I and class II types were available, the types were taken from metadata supplied by the sample provider, not from assay-based typing. Deeply sampled blood TCRbeta repertoires from subjects exposed to, actively infected with, or recovered from COVID-19 were included in the dataset. A freely available public database, intended as a resource for researchers studying the immune response to SARS-CoV-2, is where the repertoires were released.

What the study reported, not specific to this receptor: The quantity of clinical and demographic metadata differed by source and by participant and was supplied without curation.

TCRbeta CDR3 regions were amplified from genomic DNA using the immunoSEQ Assay, a bias-controlled multiplex PCR. Turning to the authors' computational methods: The number of nucleated cells in each sample was estimated from the amplification of reference gene primers within the assay. To quantify the absolute abundance of each unique TCRbeta CDR3 rearrangement, sequence reads were collapsed and filtered. For each sample, productive Simpson clonality was calculated by taking the square root of Simpson's diversity index across productive rearrangements. What TCRdb holds here is the immuneACCESS table cut down to in-frame rearrangements. Part of the clones is not present; checked against another copy, under half of the missing clones reflect an unresolved V gene, and the others are unexplained. The V and J calls and clone size are taken from that table; D and trimming were inferred from the DNA. For this sample the table gives about 220,000 clones, of which just over 85% were detected only once. Less than 4.5% of the sample lies in the top ten.

The V end gives up 2 bases and the J end 4 bases, leaving 4 bases in the junction not matched to a gene. CDR1 MNHEY and CDR2 SVGAGI are derived from the germline V gene. The CDR3 measures 14 amino acids from cysteine to phenylalanine. The DNA shown is the 42-base CDR3, in frame from base 1. This clonotype was obtained from a woman aged 40 to 49 with acute COVID-19. This sequence uses TRBV6-5 and TRBJ2-5; 7 bases in the middle match TRBD1. The sequencing sample was made of PBMCs or T cells enriched from blood (not recorded which). CDR3 sequence: CASSYRQGPETQYF. The nucleotide sequence reads TGTGCCAGCAGTTACCGACAGGGACCAGAGACCCAGTACTTC.